Listed here is a single TCR beta chain. Its antigen remains unknown. General study findings and limits: Whole repertoires were not studied in the larger cohort, only one V-J beta rearrangement. In terms of TCR gene usage, tumor memory CD4+ T cells clustered together with blood and lymph node memory CD4+ cells, as well as with lymph node naive CD4+ cells.

Full-length variable regions came from constant-region reverse primers plus semi-nested Nested Universal Primer A PCR. TCRdb fed the 5' RACE reads into MiXCR, producing one record per CDR3 protein. The sample has more than 5,000 distinct CDR3 sequences, around 51% seen once. Memory CD4+ cells were defined as CD4+CD45RO+CD25-. The junction had 13 bases not matched to a gene; V was cut back by 6 bases and J by 2 bases. The CDR3 is 16 amino acids. This TCR was sampled from a female donor with breast cancer. Input material: memory CD4+ T cells sorted from blood. Described subset: memory CD4+ T cells, CD4+CD45RO+CD25-. The rearrangement uses TRBV12-3 or TRBV12-4 and TRBJ2-7; 7 bases align to TRBD2. CDR3 coding DNA: TGTGCCAGCAGCTTGGGAGGGACTACCCGGGCCTACGAGCAGTACTTC. Translated: CASSLGGTTRAYEQYF.